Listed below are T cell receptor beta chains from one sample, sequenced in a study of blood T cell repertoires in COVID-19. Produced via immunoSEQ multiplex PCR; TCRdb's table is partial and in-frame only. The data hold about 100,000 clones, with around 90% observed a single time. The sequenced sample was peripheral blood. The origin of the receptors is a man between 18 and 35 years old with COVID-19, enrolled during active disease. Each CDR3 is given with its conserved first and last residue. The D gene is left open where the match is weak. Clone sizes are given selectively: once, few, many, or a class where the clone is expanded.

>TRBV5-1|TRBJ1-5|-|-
CASSFSGLNQPQHF
TGCGCCAGCAGCTTCTCGGGTCTCAATCAGCCCCAGCATTTT
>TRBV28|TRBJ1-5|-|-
CASTSWGGQITQHF
TGTGCCAGCACCTCCTGGGGGGGCCAGATCACCCAGCATTTT
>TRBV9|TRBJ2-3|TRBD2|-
CASSVRAGAPDTQYF
TGTGCCAGCAGCGTTAGAGCGGGAGCCCCAGATACGCAGTATTTT
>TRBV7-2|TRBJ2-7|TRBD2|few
CASSINQREGLGEQYF
TGTGCCAGCAGCATTAACCAGCGGGAGGGCCTCGGGGAGCAGTACTTC
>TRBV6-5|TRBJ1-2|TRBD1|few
CASSYGTGAAGYTF
TGTGCCAGCAGTTACGGGACAGGGGCTGCTGGCTACACCTTC
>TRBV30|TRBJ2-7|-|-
CAWSAIPYEQYF
TGTGCCTGGAGTGCAATCCCCTACGAGCAGTACTTC
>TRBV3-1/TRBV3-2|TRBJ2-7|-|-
CASSPGVALRGHEQYF
TGTGCCAGCAGCCCCGGTGTCGCGCTCAGGGGTCACGAGCAGTACTTC
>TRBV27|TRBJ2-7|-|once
CASRQREAISEQYF
TGTGCCAGCAGGCAACGGGAAGCAATTTCGGAGCAGTACTTC
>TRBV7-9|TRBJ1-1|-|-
CASSPGKDTEAFF
TGTGCCAGCAGCCCAGGGAAGGATACTGAAGCTTTCTTT
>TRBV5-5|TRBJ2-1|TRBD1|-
CASSIGGTGTYNEQFF
TGTGCCAGCAGCATAGGAGGGACAGGAACGTACAATGAGCAGTTCTTC
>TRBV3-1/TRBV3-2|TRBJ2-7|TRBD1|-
CASSQGGTGVVEQYF
TGTGCCAGCAGCCAAGGGGGGACAGGAGTAGTCGAGCAGTACTTC
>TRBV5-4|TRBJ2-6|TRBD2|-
CASSTAKGGWSGANVLTF
TGTGCCAGCAGCACCGCCAAGGGAGGGTGGTCTGGGGCCAACGTCCTGACTTTC
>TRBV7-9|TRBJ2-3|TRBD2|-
CASSILAGAGTDTQYF
TGTGCCAGCAGCATATTAGCGGGTGCGGGCACAGATACGCAGTATTTT
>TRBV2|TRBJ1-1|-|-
CASVGGSGAFF
TGTGCCAGCGTTGGGGGCTCGGGAGCTTTCTTT
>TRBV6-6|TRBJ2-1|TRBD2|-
CAAGAGGPYNEQFF
TGTGCCGCGGGAGCGGGAGGGCCCTACAATGAGCAGTTCTTC
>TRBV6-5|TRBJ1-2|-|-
CASSYTRGYYGYTF
TGTGCCAGCAGCTACACCCGAGGGTACTATGGCTACACCTTC
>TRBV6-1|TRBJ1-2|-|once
CASSEALGAGYGYTF
TGTGCCAGCAGTGAAGCGCTGGGGGCAGGCTATGGCTACACCTTC
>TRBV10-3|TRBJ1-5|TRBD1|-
CAISGTGEGQPQHF
TGTGCCATCAGCGGCACAGGGGAAGGTCAGCCCCAGCATTTT
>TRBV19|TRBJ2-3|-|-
CASSIAGDFDTQYF
TGTGCCAGTAGTATAGCGGGAGATTTCGATACGCAGTATTTT
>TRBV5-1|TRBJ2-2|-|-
CASSLRSTGTGELFF
TGCGCCAGCAGCTTGCGGTCTACAGGGACCGGGGAGCTGTTTTTT
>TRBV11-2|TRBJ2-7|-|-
CASSLNRGGSPPYEQYF
TGTGCCAGCAGCTTAAACAGGGGAGGATCGCCCCCCTACGAGCAGTACTTC
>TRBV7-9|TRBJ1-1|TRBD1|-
CASSPKEWTGLRNTEAFF
TGTGCCAGCAGCCCCAAAGAGTGGACAGGGCTCCGGAACACTGAAGCTTTCTTT
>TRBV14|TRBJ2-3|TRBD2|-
CASSQPGTSASSTDTQYF
TGTGCCAGCAGCCAGCCTGGGACTAGCGCCTCTAGCACAGATACGCAGTATTTT
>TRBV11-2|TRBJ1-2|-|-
CASSPIYRVDYGYTF
TGTGCCAGCAGCCCAATCTACAGGGTTGACTATGGCTACACCTTC
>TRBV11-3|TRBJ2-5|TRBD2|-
CASSLVYGRGETQYF
TGTGCCAGCAGCTTAGTTTACGGGAGGGGAGAGACCCAGTACTTC
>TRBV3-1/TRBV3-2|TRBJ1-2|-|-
CASSQGRGMSF
TGTGCCAGCAGCCAAGGTCGGGGGATGTCCTTC